A single sample is the source of the 16 T cell receptor beta chains below, sequenced in a study of regulatory T cells in long-lasting Graves disease (dated by TCRdb to 2020 to 2023). Taken with the paper, the label for time point translates to: newly diagnosed GD, antithyroid drugs for less than 3 months. For both TCR sequencing and RNA sequencing, RNA was extracted from PBMCs using TRIzol. Library creation used multiplex PCR. Sequencing instrument: Illumina HiSeq 4000. iRepertoire HTBI primers and Arm-PCR amplification of CDR3 regions were used to construct TCR beta libraries. TCRdb applied fastp at Q25 and MiXCR to the public reads, then kept only in-frame beta chains. Every distinct CDR3 protein forms one entry, paired with its most common genes and DNA. The sample table records about 530,000 distinct CDR3 sequences; roughly 16% of these occur just once. The ten largest clones capture 20% to 25% of the sample.

The same data also went into a second study, on T cells in Graves' hyperthyroidism and ophthalmopathy.

This material consisted of peripheral blood mononuclear cells (PBMCs), taken at new diagnosis, from a patient treated with antithyroid drugs. The receptors come from a woman aged 35-65 years with Graves disease. Donor details come from another sample of the same person, matched by shared clones.

The CDR3 loop is CASSFDVKRYGYTF. DNA of the CDR3: TGTGCCAGCAGCTTCGACGTTAAACGGTATGGCTACACCTTC. This chain joins TRBV11-2 and TRBJ1-2; D not certain. The CDR3 covers 14 residues. Germline-derived CDR1 and CDR2 are SGHAT and FQNNGV. The germline V and J ends were trimmed by 3 bases and 5 bases, with 13 bases remaining between them.

The genes are TRBV5-1 and TRBJ1-1, with 12 bases matching TRBD1. V shed 4 bases and J 7 bases; nucleotides not matched to a gene: 8. This CDR3 region has 15 residues. Germline V gives CDR1 SGHRS, CDR2 YFSETQ. In DNA, the CDR3 is TGCGCCAGCAGCATAGCCGGGGACAGGGGGCTTGAAGCTTTCTTT. This gives the protein CASSIAGDRGLEAFF. The full variable domain, with the rest looked up from reference TRBV5-1 and TRBJ1-1, is KAGVTQTPRYLIKTRGQQVTLSCSPISGHRSVSWYQQTPGQGLQFLFEYFSETQRNKGNFPGRFSGRQFSNSRSEMNVSTLELGDSALYLCASSIAGDRGLEAFFGQGTRLTVV.

This clonotype was seen at least ten times. This chain links TRBV7-3 with TRBJ2-3; weak D call: TRBD2 (5 bases). Germline V gives CDR1 SGHTA, CDR2 FQGTGA. V shed 2 bases and J shed 4 bases, with 10 bases lying between them. CDR3 length: 14 residues. CDR3 in amino acids: CASSLYRDADTQYF. Here the CDR3 DNA reads TGTGCCAGCAGCTTATACCGGGATGCAGATACGCAGTATTTT.

This clonotype was recorded at least ten times. The rearrangement uses TRBV30 and TRBJ2-2, with 8 bases matching TRBD2. Germline CDR1 and CDR2: GTSNPN and SVGIG (reference sequence). This CDR3 has 15 residues. J lost 7 bases, V lost 4 bases, and 11 bases had no gene match. The DNA for the CDR3 is TGTGCCTGGAAAATATTCGGGGGGGGGATCGGGGAGCTGTTTTTT. Its protein product is CAWKIFGGGIGELFF. Filled out from reference TRBV30 and TRBJ2-2, the complete variable domain reads SQTIHQWPATLVQPVGSPLSLECTVEGTSNPNLYWYRQAAGRGLQLLFYSVGIGQISSEVPQNLSASRPQDRQFILSSKKLLLSDSGFYLCAWKIFGGGIGELFFGEGSRLTVL.

In this sample, this clonotype turned up a few times. V and J are TRBV20-1 and TRBJ2-7, with 16 bases fitting TRBD2. Germline assignment: CDR1 DFQATT and CDR2 SNEGSKA (reference sequence). The V segment lost 3 bases and the J segment 0 bases; nucleotides outside the gene matches: 5. There are 17 residues in the CDR3. The CDR3 sequence is CSASGGLAGGSSYEQYF. In DNA form, the CDR3 reads TGCAGTGCTAGTGGGGGACTAGCGGGGGGGAGCTCCTACGAGCAGTACTTC.

The J gene is TRBJ1-2, the V gene TRBV28; the D gene is possibly TRBD1 (5 bases). Deletions cut 6 bases from V and 4 bases from J, with 15 bases between. Per germline, CDR1 MDHEN and CDR2 SYDVKM. This CDR3 is 14 amino acids long. The DNA for the CDR3 is TGTGCCAGCAGATCAGGACATGAGCTCTATGGCTACACCTTC. The encoded protein is CASRSGHELYGYTF.

This clonotype was detected many times. The V gene is TRBV2, the J gene TRBJ2-1, with unresolved D. The germline CDR1 and CDR2 sequences are SNHLY and FYNNEI. With 3 bases removed from V and 5 bases from J, the gap between germline ends came to 8 bases. The CDR3 sequence is 13 residues long. The CDR3 DNA reads TGTGCCAGCAGTGAGGGGTGGGACAATGAGCAGTTCTTC. This translates into CASSEGWDNEQFF.

For this clonotype: A single base separates this from a much larger clone, so it may be a read error. The genes are TRBV18 and TRBJ2-3; 7 nucleotides agree with TRBD1. The better agreement between TRBJ1-1 and the DNA end casts doubt on the J call. CDR3 length: 15 amino acids. Germline V lookup: CDR1 KGHSH, CDR2 LQKENI. The CDR3 DNA is TGTGCCAGCTCACCAGCCAGGGGGGAGGGCACTGAAGCTTTCTTT. Translating it yields CASSPARGEGTEAFF.

Ten or more counts support this clonotype. The chain employs TRBV5-6 and TRBJ2-1; TRBD2 aligns across 13 bases. J was trimmed by 9 bases and V by 10 bases; bases with no gene match: 7. This CDR3 region has 13 residues. In germline, CDR1 is SGHDT, CDR2 YYEEEE. CDR3 bases: TGTGCCTCCGCAGGACTAGCGGGGGTTGAGCAGTTCTTC. Translated: CASAGLAGVEQFF.

The J gene is TRBJ2-1, the V gene TRBV7-3, with a weak D call TRBD1 (6 bases). The CDR3 extends over 11 amino acids. Deletions cut 4 bases from V and 12 bases from J, with 10 bases between. Germline CDR1 and CDR2: SGHTA and FQGTGA. This CDR3 reads CASSSGQTQFF. The CDR3 DNA follows: TGTGCCAGCAGCTCTGGACAGACGCAGTTCTTC.

Only a few counts were recorded for this clonotype. The DNA for the CDR3 is TGTGCCAGCAGTTTTTCCAACGGAGGCGAAAAACTGTTTTTT. Its translation is CASSFSNGGEKLFF. V is TRBV12-3 or TRBV12-4 and J is TRBJ1-4; D gene uncertain. The CDR3 is 14 residues long. Trimming pared 3 bases from V and 8 bases from J, leaving 13 bases between.

This clonotype was observed at least ten times. The chain recombines TRBV5-1 with TRBJ2-1; no firm D call. The CDR3 is 13 residues long. Between the trimmed V and J ends, which lost 2 bases and 5 bases, there was a span of 8 bases. Germline loops: CDR1 SGHRS, CDR2 YFSETQ. Here the CDR3 DNA reads TGCGCCAGCAGCTTAGGAGTAGACAATGAGCAGTTCTTC. Protein product: CASSLGVDNEQFF.

This clonotype was seen only a few times. V usage is TRBV10-2 and J usage is TRBJ2-7; 10 bases agree with TRBD2. CDR1 is WSHSY and CDR2 is SAAADI in the germline V gene. This CDR3 has 14 amino acids. The V gene end was trimmed by 8 bases and the J gene end by 7 bases; junction bases not matched to a gene: 11. CDR3 DNA sequence: TGCGCCAGCGTATTAGCGGGGGGCCAGGGAGAGCAGTACTTC. It encodes CASVLAGGQGEQYF.

This chain joins TRBV10-3 and TRBJ2-7, with TRBD1 identical over 7 bases. CDR1 and CDR2 from the germline V gene are ENHRY and SYGVKD. The V gene end was trimmed by 0 bases and the J gene end by 7 bases; junction bases not matched to a gene: 12. The CDR3 is 16 amino acids. CDR3 sequence: CAISESRGGESREQYF. The DNA for the CDR3 is TGTGCCATCAGTGAGTCAAGAGGGGGCGAATCGAGGGAGCAGTACTTC.

This clonotype was seen a few times. The chain couples TRBV6-5 to TRBJ2-5; 7 nucleotides match TRBD2. The V segment lost 1 base and the J segment 5 bases; nucleotides outside the gene matches: 16. Germline V CDR1 and CDR2: MNHEY, SVGAGI. This CDR3 is 18 amino acids long. CDR3: CASSYYPPRGGGEETQYF. The CDR3 DNA sequence: TGTGCCAGCAGTTACTACCCCCCCCGGGGCGGGGGAGAGGAGACCCAGTACTTC.

This clonotype was observed a handful of times. This chain joins TRBV5-1 and TRBJ2-1; D is possibly TRBD2 (7 bases). Trimming removed 4 bases at V and 0 bases at J, with 11 bases between. The CDR3 is 15 residues long. Germline CDR1 SGHRS, CDR2 YFSETQ. CDR3 in amino acids: CASSQGTNSYNEQFF. The CDR3 region has the DNA TGCGCCAGCAGCCAGGGGACTAACTCCTACAATGAGCAGTTCTTC.